What follows are 12 T cell receptor beta chains derived from one specimen sequenced in a study of neoadjuvant nivolumab and ipilimumab in lung cancer. Sequencing used immunoSEQ multiplex PCR; TCRdb keeps in-frame clones, though not all of them. Among tens of thousands of clones, under 95% were seen once, and the ten largest hold 2% to 2.5%. This sample comprised peripheral blood, obtained after neoadjuvant nivolumab, alone or with ipilimumab, at or shortly before surgery. The origin of the receptors is an adult with non-small cell lung cancer.

The rearrangement joins TRBV18 to TRBJ2-5; D is perhaps TRBD2 (5 bases). Between the trimmed V and J ends, which lost 1 base and 13 bases, there was a span of 10 bases. Germline assignment: CDR1 KGHSH and CDR2 LQKENI. CDR3 length equals 11 residues. In DNA, the CDR3 is TGTGCCAGCTCACCACGAGACTACCTGTACTTC. Translating it yields CASSPRDYLYF. Drawing the rest from reference TRBV18 and TRBJ2-5, the complete variable domain is NAGVMQNPRHLVRRRGQEARLRCSPMKGHSHVYWYRQLPEEGLKFMVYLQKENIIDESGMPKERFSAEFPKEGPSILRIQQVVRGDSAAYFCASSPRDYLYFGPGTRLLVL.

The V call is TRBV5-1, the J call TRBJ1-1; D gene ambiguous. This CDR3 spans 14 amino acids. Germline V gene sequence: CDR1 SGHRS, CDR2 YFSETQ. The V end was cut by 7 bases, the J end by 5 bases, with 18 bases between. CDR3 nucleotide sequence: TGCGCCAGCGGCCTCGACAAGCCGGGGACTGAAGCTTTCTTT. It yields the protein CASGLDKPGTEAFF.

In its sample, this clone was seen once. V usage is TRBV7-9 and J usage is TRBJ2-7; no reliable D call. The germline gives CDR1 SEHNR, CDR2 FQNEAQ (reference sequence). V dropped 1 base and J dropped 6 bases, with 10 bases sitting between them. CDR3 size: 13 residues. CDR3 in DNA: TGTGCCAGCAGCTTAGTTACGGACGGCGAGCAGTACTTC. It encodes CASSLVTDGEQYF.

The chain carries TRBV28 and TRBJ1-5, with a weak D call TRBD1 (5 bases). Trimming cost V 2 bases and J 0 bases, with 14 bases left between them. Germline assignment: CDR1 MDHEN and CDR2 SYDVKM. This CDR3 comprises 17 residues. The CDR3: CASSLRGVGYSNQPQHF. The CDR3 region has the DNA TGTGCCAGCAGTTTAAGGGGAGTTGGCTATAGCAATCAGCCCCAGCATTTT.

This clone turned up a few times. Written as DNA, the CDR3 is TGCAGCGTCGCTGGGACAGGGGGCTCCGGGGAGCTGTTTTTT. It codes for CSVAGTGGSGELFF. The chain carries TRBV29-1 and TRBJ2-2, with TRBD1 identical over 12 bases. J lost 6 bases, V lost 6 bases, and 5 bases had no gene match. The CDR3 covers 14 residues. The germline V gene has CDR1 SQVTM and CDR2 ANQGSEA.

V gene TRBV5-1 combines with J gene TRBJ2-5; tentatively, D is TRBD1 or TRBD2 (5 bases each). Deletions cut 4 bases from V and 8 bases from J, with 15 bases between. The CDR3 runs 13 residues. Germline-derived CDR1 and CDR2 are SGHRS and YFSETQ. The CDR3 bases are TGCGCCAGCAGCGCTGCATCCGGGGCCACCCAGTACTTC. Translation gives CASSAASGATQYF.

The genes are TRBV2 and TRBJ1-2; possible D gene TRBD1, 5 bases. The CDR3 contains 15 residues. The V gene lost 6 bases and the J gene lost 0 bases, with 14 bases spanning the gap. Germline lookup yields CDR1 SNHLY and CDR2 FYNNEI. CDR3 sequence reads: CASRELDTANYGYTF. The CDR3 DNA follows: TGTGCCAGCAGGGAATTGGACACAGCTAACTATGGCTACACCTTC.

V is TRBV5-1 and J is TRBJ1-2; TRBD1 is a possible D gene (5 bases). Per germline, CDR1 SGHRS and CDR2 YFSETQ. The CDR3 extends over 14 amino acids. Trimming removed 4 bases at V and 0 bases at J, with 10 bases between. The CDR3 here is CASSTDIANYGYTF. Written as DNA, the CDR3 is TGCGCCAGCAGCACGGACATTGCTAACTATGGCTACACCTTC.

This chain uses TRBV7-5 with TRBJ2-4; whether TRBD2, the table's D call, matches the DNA was not checked. TRBV7-5 is an annotated pseudogene. The CDR3 is 17 amino acids. Written as DNA, the CDR3 is TGTGTCAGAAGCTGCCCCACAGCGGAGGGGTCCAAAAACATTCAGTACTTC. This sequence encodes CVRSCPTAEGSKNIQYF.

This chain connects TRBV18 to TRBJ2-5; TRBD2 is a possible D gene (5 bases). The CDR3 consists of 16 residues. V lost 1 base to trimming and J lost 1 base, with 13 bases between them. The V gene's germline CDR1 is KGHSH and CDR2 LQKENI. The CDR3 sequence: CASSPRELSGQETQYF. The CDR3 DNA is TGTGCCAGCTCACCACGCGAGCTAAGCGGCCAAGAGACCCAGTACTTC.

The J gene is TRBJ1-5, the V gene TRBV6-1; D unresolved. Per germline, CDR1 MNHNS and CDR2 SASEGT. The CDR3 is made up of 12 amino acids. The CDR3 sequence: CASGRLNQPQHF. The CDR3 DNA reads TGTGCAAGTGGCCGGCTGAATCAGCCCCAGCATTTT.

This rearrangement joins TRBV28 to TRBJ2-7; 8 nucleotides align to TRBD1. With 6 bases clipped from V and 2 bases from J, the junction kept 6 bases outside the gene matches. The CDR3 extends over 14 amino acids. Germline V CDR1 and CDR2: MDHEN, SYDVKM. This CDR3 is CASSGTGITYEQYF. The CDR3 DNA follows: TGTGCCAGCAGCGGGACAGGAATAACCTACGAGCAGTACTTC.